The 10 T cell receptor beta chains presented below share a single source sample, sequenced in a study of blood T cell repertoires in COVID-19. Here immunoSEQ multiplex PCR was the method, and the copy in TCRdb shows in-frame clones only, minus some. This repertoire shows about 49,000 clones, more than 85% found once; its top ten account for approximately 1%. Sequencing was carried out using peripheral blood. All receptors derive from a man aged 55-75 years with COVID-19, enrolled during active disease.

The chain recombines TRBV4-2 with TRBJ2-1; the D gene is possibly TRBD2 (6 bases). Germline lookup yields CDR1 LGHNA and CDR2 YNFKEQ. Trimming shortened V by 4 bases and J by 3 bases, and 13 bases separated the two germline ends. The CDR3 loop spans 15 amino acids. The CDR3 DNA reads TGTGCCAGCAGCCCCCGGGCTAGCGACTACAATGAGCAGTTCTTC. Translating it yields CASSPRASDYNEQFF.

CDR3 region: CASSQEVGGTLNTEAFF. DNA of the CDR3: TGTGCCAGCAGCCAAGAAGTGGGGGGGACTTTGAACACTGAAGCTTTCTTT. The chain combines TRBV3-1 (or the pseudogene TRBV3-2) with TRBJ1-1; maybe TRBD1 (5 bases). Trimming shortened V by 0 bases and J by 0 bases, and 14 bases separated the two germline ends. There are 17 residues in the CDR3. Germline V gene lookup returns CDR1 LGHDT and CDR2 YNNKEL (reference sequence).

The chain joins TRBV5-1 to TRBJ1-5, with D maybe TRBD1 (6 bases). The CDR3 is 14 residues long. Trimming took off 4 bases at V and 5 bases at J, with 13 bases between the two ends. Germline CDR1 reads SGHRS; CDR2 reads YFSETQ. CDR3 loop: CASSLRSGDQPQHF. The CDR3, as DNA: TGCGCCAGCAGCCTGAGATCAGGGGATCAGCCCCAGCATTTT.

The rearrangement links TRBV2 to TRBJ1-1; D is possibly TRBD1 (6 bases). In germline, CDR1 is SNHLY, CDR2 FYNNEI. With 5 bases removed from V and 0 bases from J, the gap between germline ends came to 10 bases. The CDR3 extends over 14 amino acids. CDR3 protein: CASSTGTLNTEAFF. The DNA for the CDR3 is TGTGCCAGCAGTACCGGGACACTGAACACTGAAGCTTTCTTT. The full variable domain, in which reference TRBV2 and TRBJ1-1 provide the parts outside the CDR3, is EPEVTQTPSHQVTQMGQEVILRCVPISNHLYFYWYRQILGQKVEFLVSFYNNEISEKSEIFDDQFSVERPDGSNFTLKIRSTKLEDSAMYFCASSTGTLNTEAFFGQGTRLTVV.

This chain joins TRBV11-2 and TRBJ2-7; 8 bases are shared with TRBD2. Germline lookup yields CDR1 SGHAT and CDR2 FQNNGV. The CDR3 extends over 15 amino acids. V shed 5 bases, J shed 5 bases, and the junction held 11 bases outside the gene matches. In DNA form, the CDR3 reads TGTGCCAGCAGCCCGACTAGCGCCATTTCCAACGAGCAGTACTTC. Amino acid sequence: CASSPTSAISNEQYF.

V is TRBV5-1 and J is TRBJ1-1; the match to TRBD1 covers 7 bases. Unmatched junction bases numbered 4, after V lost 0 bases and J lost 2 bases. The CDR3 sequence is 15 residues long. The V gene's germline CDR1 is SGHRS and CDR2 YFSETQ. The CDR3: CASSLARGGNTEAFF. The CDR3 nucleotides are TGCGCCAGCAGCTTGGCGCGAGGGGGCAACACTGAAGCTTTCTTT. The variable domain in full, completed from reference TRBV5-1 and TRBJ1-1, reads KAGVTQTPRYLIKTRGQQVTLSCSPISGHRSVSWYQQTPGQGLQFLFEYFSETQRNKGNFPGRFSGRQFSNSRSEMNVSTLELGDSALYLCASSLARGGNTEAFFGQGTRLTVV.

V usage is TRBV30 and J usage is TRBJ2-1, with D possibly being TRBD1 (5 bases). Trimming took 2 bases from V and 0 from J, leaving 11 bases between them. CDR3 length equals 15 residues. CDR1 and CDR2 from the germline V gene are GTSNPN and SVGIG (reference sequence). The CDR3, as DNA: TGTGCCTGGAGTCATAAAGGGGCCTCCTACAATGAGCAGTTCTTC. Amino acid sequence: CAWSHKGASYNEQFF.

J is TRBJ1-6 and V is TRBV5-1; 8 positions match TRBD1. The CDR3 runs 15 residues. From germline, CDR1 is SGHRS and CDR2 YFSETQ. Germline trimming cut 4 bases from V and 7 bases from J; bases unmatched to any gene: 7. CDR3 in amino acids: CASSVGQDANSPLHF. The CDR3 region has the DNA TGCGCCAGCAGCGTGGGACAGGACGCCAATTCACCCCTCCACTTT.

The chain joins TRBV5-1 to TRBJ2-1, with D possibly matching TRBD2 (5 bases). Trimming stripped 0 bases from V and 7 bases from J, with 11 bases between. Germline CDR1 and CDR2: SGHRS and YFSETQ. This CDR3 contains 14 residues. The CDR3 sequence is CASSLGAGWNEQFF. DNA for the CDR3: TGCGCCAGCAGCTTGGGGGCGGGTTGGAATGAGCAGTTCTTC.

The rearrangement links TRBV7-3 to TRBJ1-2; perhaps TRBD1 as D (5 bases). CDR1 and CDR2 (germline): SGHTA, FQGTGA. The CDR3 runs 17 residues. V was cut by 1 base and J by 6 bases, with 21 bases left in between. CDR3 sequence reads: CASSLSMGLGGPDGYTF. For the CDR3, the DNA is TGTGCCAGCAGCTTAAGTATGGGACTGGGGGGTCCCGATGGCTACACCTTC.